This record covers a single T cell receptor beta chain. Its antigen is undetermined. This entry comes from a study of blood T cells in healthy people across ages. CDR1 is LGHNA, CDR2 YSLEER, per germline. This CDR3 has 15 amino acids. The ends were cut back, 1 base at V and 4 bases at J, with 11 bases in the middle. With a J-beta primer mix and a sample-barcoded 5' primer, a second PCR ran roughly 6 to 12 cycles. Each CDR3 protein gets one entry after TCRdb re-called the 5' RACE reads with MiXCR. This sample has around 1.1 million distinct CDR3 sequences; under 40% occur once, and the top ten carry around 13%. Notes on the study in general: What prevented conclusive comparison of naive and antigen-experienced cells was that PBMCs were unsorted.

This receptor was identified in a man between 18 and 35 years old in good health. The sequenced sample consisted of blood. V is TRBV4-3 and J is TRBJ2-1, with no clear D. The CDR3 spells CASSQVRPGYNEQFF. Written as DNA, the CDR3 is TGCGCCAGCAGCCAAGTTCGTCCCGGATACAATGAGCAGTTCTTC.